This T cell receptor beta chain was identified in a study of T cell repertoires in cytomegalovirus infection. In the study overall: Alongside well-studied HLA-B-restricted CMV epitopes, recently identified HLA-C-restricted CMV epitopes were also used. From public TCR beta signatures came an indication of both CMV infection and matching HLA type. Broader study findings: Dominant in the ex vivo response were TCR beta clonotypes restricted by HLA-C and specific for CMV. There were carriers of CMV plus the relevant HLA, and cumulative public TCR beta family frequency identified them.

Comments on this clonotype: Its antigen remains unknown.

TCRdb re-called the reads with MiXCR, one entry per CDR3 protein. The sample holds 650,000 to 850,000 distinct CDR3 sequences, under 35% seen once. Here the sequenced sample was cultured CD8+ T cells from PBMCs, taken from culture after CMV antigen stimulation. The receptor was derived from a human donor in good health (CMV status not recorded). Some clones in this sample may be carry-over from other donors' samples.

The CDR3 coding sequence is TGTGCCAGCACCTCATCCTGGGGGATAGACACAGATACGCAGCATTTT. Its translation is CASTSSWGIDTDTQHF. The chain has TRBV7-9 and TRBJ2-3; possibly TRBD1 for D (5 bases). The DNA end is more similar to TRBJ1-5, so the J call may be wrong. Germline values: CDR1 SEHNR, CDR2 FQNEAQ (reference sequence). The CDR3 loop spans 16 amino acids.